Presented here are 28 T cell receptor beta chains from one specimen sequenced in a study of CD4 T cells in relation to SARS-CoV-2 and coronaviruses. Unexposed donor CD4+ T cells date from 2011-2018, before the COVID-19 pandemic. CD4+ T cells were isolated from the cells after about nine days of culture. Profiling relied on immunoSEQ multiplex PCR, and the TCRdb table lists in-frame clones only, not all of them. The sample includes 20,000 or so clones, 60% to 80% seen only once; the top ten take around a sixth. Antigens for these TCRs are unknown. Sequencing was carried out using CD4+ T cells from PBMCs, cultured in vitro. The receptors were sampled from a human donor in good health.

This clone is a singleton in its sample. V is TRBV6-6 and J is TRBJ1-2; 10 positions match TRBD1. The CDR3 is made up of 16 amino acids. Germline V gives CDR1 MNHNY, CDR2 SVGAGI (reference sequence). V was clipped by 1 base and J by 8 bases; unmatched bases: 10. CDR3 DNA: TGTGCCAGCAGTTACTGGGACAGGGGTGTTTTGGAGGGCTACACCTTC. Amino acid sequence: CASSYWDRGVLEGYTF.

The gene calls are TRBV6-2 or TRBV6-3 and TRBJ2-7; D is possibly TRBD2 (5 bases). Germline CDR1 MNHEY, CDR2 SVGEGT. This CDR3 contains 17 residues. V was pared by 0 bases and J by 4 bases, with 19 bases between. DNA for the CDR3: TGTGCCAGCAGTTACTCGACCTCAGGACTCATGGCATACGAGCAGTACTTC. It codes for CASSYSTSGLMAYEQYF.

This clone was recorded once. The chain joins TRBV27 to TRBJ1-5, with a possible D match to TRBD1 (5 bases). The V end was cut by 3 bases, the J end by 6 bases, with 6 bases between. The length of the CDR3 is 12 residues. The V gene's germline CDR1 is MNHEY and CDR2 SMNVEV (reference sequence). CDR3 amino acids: CASSFRGQPQHF. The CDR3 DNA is TGTGCCAGCAGTTTTAGGGGTCAGCCCCAGCATTTT.

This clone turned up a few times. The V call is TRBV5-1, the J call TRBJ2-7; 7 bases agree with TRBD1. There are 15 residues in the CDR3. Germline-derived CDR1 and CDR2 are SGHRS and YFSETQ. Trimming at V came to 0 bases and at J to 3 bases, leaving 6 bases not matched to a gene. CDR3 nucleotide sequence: TGCGCCAGCAGCTTGGAGGACAGGACCCGCTACGAGCAGTACTTC. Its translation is CASSLEDRTRYEQYF.

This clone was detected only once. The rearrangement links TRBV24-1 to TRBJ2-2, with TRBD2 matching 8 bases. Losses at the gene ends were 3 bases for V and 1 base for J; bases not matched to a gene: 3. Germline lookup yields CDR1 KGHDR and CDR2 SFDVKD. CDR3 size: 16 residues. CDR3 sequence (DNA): TGTGCCACCAGTGATATCGGGGGGGGGAACACCGGGGAGCTGTTTTTT. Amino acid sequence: CATSDIGGGNTGELFF.

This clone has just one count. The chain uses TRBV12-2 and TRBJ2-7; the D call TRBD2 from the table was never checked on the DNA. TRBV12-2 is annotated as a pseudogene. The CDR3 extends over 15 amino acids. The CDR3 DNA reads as TGTGCAGGTCGCTACCCAAAGGACTCGACCTACGAGCAGTACTTC. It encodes CAGRYPKDSTYEQYF.

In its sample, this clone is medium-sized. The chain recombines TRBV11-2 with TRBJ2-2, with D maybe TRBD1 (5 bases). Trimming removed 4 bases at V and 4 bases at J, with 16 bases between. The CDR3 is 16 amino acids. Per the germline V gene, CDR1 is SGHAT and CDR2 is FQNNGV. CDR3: CASSSAAGWATGELFF. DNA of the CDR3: TGTGCCAGCAGCTCGGCGGCAGGGTGGGCCACCGGGGAGCTGTTTTTT.

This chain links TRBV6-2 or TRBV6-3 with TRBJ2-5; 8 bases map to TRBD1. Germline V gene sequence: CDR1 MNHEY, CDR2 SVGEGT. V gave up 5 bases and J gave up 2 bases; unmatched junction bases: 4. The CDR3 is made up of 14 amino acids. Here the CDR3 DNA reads TGTGCCAGCAGTGACAGGGGACCGCAAGAGACCCAGTACTTC. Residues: CASSDRGPQETQYF.

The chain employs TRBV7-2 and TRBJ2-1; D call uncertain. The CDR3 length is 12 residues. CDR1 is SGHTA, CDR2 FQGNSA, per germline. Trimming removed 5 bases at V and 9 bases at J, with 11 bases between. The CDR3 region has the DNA TGTGCCAGCAGCCCGGGCGACGGTGAGCAGTTCTTC. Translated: CASSPGDGEQFF.

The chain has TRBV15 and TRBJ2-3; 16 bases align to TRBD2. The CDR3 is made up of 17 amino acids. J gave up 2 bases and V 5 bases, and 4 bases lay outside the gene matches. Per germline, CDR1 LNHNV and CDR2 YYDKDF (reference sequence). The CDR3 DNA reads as TGTGCCACCAGCGGCGGGACTAGCGGGAGGGTCACAGATACGCAGTATTTT. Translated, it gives CATSGGTSGRVTDTQYF.

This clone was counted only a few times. The CDR3 DNA reads as TGTGCCAGCAGTGCGCACGACTCGAACACCGGGGAGCTGTTTTTT. It specifies CASSAHDSNTGELFF. The rearrangement uses TRBV6-4 and TRBJ2-2; no clear D gene. The germline V gene has CDR1 MRHNA and CDR2 SNTAGT. With 4 bases removed from V and 0 bases from J, the gap between germline ends came to 9 bases. The CDR3 contains 15 residues.

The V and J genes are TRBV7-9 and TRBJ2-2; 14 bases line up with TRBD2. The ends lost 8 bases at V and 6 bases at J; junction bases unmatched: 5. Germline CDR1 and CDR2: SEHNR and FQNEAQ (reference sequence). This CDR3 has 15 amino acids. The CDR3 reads CASGLGLAGAGELFF. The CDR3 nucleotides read TGTGCCAGCGGTTTGGGACTAGCGGGAGCCGGGGAGCTGTTTTTT.

In DNA, the CDR3 is TGTGCCAGCAGCGTCGTGGAGACCGGGGAGCTGTTTTTT. Protein: CASSVVETGELFF. V and J are TRBV2 and TRBJ2-2, with unresolved D. In germline, CDR1 is SNHLY, CDR2 FYNNEI. The V end lost 6 bases, the J end lost 5 bases, and 10 bases lay between the germline ends. The CDR3 contains 13 residues.

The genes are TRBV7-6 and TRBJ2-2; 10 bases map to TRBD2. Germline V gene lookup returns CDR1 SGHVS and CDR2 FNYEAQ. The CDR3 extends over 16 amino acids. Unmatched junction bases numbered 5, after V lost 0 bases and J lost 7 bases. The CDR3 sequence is CASSLATSGIIGELFF. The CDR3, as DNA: TGTGCCAGCAGCTTAGCTACTAGCGGGATTATCGGGGAGCTGTTTTTT.

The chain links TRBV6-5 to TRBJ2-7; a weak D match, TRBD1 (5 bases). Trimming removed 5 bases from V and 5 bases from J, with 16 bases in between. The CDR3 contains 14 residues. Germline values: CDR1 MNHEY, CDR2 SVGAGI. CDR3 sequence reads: CASSLVQGFDEQYF. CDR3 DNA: TGTGCCAGCAGTCTGGTCCAGGGTTTCGACGAGCAGTACTTC.

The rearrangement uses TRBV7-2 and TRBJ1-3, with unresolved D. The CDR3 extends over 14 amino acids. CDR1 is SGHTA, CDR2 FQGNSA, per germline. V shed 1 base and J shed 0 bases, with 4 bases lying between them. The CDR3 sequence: CASSLDPSGNTIYF. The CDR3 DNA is TGTGCCAGCAGCTTAGACCCCTCTGGAAACACCATATATTTT. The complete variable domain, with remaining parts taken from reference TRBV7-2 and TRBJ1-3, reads GAGVSQSPSNKVTEKGKDVELRCDPISGHTALYWYRQSLGQGLEFLIYFQGNSAPDKSGLPSDRFSAERTGGSVSTLTIQRTQQEDSAVYLCASSLDPSGNTIYFGEGSWLTVV.

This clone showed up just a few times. The CDR3 protein is CASSSGGRTGELFF. CDR3 DNA sequence: TGCGCCAGCAGCTCAGGGGGTCGCACCGGGGAGCTGTTTTTT. This chain joins TRBV5-1 and TRBJ2-2; 7 bases are shared with TRBD1. CDR3 length: 14 residues. With 3 bases clipped from V and 4 bases from J, the junction kept 3 bases outside the gene matches. Germline values: CDR1 SGHRS, CDR2 YFSETQ.

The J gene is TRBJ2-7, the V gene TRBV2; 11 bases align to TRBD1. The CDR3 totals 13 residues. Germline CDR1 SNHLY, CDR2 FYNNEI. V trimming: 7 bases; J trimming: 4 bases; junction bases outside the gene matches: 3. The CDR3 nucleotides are TGTGCCAGCAAAGGGACAGGGGGTTACGAGCAGTACTTC. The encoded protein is CASKGTGGYEQYF.

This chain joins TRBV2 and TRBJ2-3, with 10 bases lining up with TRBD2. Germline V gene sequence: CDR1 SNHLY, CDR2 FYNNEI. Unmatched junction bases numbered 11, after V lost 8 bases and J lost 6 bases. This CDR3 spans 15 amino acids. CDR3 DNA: TGTGCCAGCGACTCGAGCGGGAGGGCCCCGGATACGCAGTATTTT. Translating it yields CASDSSGRAPDTQYF.

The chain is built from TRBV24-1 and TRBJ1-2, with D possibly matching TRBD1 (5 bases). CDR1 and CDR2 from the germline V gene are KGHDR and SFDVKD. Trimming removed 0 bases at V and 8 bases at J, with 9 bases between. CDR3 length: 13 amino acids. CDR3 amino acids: CATSDLQGYGYTF. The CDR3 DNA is TGTGCCACCAGTGATTTGCAGGGTTACGGCTACACCTTC.

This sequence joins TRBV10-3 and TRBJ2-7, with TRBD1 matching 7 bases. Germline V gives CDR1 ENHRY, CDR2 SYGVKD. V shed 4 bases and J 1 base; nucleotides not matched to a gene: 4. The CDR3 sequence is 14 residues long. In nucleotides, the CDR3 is TGTGCCATCAGTGCCCCAGGGGGATCCTACGAGCAGTACTTC. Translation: CAISAPGGSYEQYF.

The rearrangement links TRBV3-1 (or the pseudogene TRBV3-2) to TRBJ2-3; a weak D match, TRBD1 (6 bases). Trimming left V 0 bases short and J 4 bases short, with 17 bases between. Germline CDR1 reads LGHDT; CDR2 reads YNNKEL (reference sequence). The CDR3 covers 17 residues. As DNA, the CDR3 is TGTGCCAGCAGCCAAGAGCCTCGCCCCAGGGGTCCAGATACGCAGTATTTT. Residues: CASSQEPRPRGPDTQYF.

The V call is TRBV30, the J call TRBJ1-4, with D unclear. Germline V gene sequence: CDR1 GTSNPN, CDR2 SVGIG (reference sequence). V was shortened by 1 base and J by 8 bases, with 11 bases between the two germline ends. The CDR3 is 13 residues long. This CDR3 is CAWSARRPEKLFF. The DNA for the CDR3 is TGTGCCTGGAGTGCTCGGCGACCGGAAAAACTGTTTTTT. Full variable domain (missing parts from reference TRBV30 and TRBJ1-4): SQTIHQWPATLVQPVGSPLSLECTVEGTSNPNLYWYRQAAGRGLQLLFYSVGIGQISSEVPQNLSASRPQDRQFILSSKKLLLSDSGFYLCAWSARRPEKLFFGSGTQLSVL.

CDR3 protein: CATARAETYEQYF. The CDR3 DNA follows: TGTGCCACCGCGCGAGCGGAAACCTACGAGCAGTACTTC. The rearrangement links TRBV13 to TRBJ2-7, with a weak D call TRBD2 (5 bases). Germline V gene data show CDR1 as PRHDT and CDR2 as FYEKMQ (reference sequence). The CDR3 contains 13 residues. Trimming removed 10 bases from V and 2 bases from J, with 15 bases in between.

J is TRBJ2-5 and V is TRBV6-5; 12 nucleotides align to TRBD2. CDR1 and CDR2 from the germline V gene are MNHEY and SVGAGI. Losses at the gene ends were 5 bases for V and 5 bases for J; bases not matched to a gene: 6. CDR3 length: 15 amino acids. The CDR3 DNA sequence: TGTGCCAGCAGTCCTCAGCTAGCGGGAGGGGAGACCCAGTACTTC. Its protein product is CASSPQLAGGETQYF.

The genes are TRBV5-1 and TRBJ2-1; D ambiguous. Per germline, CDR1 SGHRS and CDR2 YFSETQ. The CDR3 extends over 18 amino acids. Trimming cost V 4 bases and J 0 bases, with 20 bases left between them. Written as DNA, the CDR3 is TGCGCCAGCAGCGCCCCCTCACAGCGCGAGAGCTCCTACAATGAGCAGTTCTTC. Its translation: CASSAPSQRESSYNEQFF. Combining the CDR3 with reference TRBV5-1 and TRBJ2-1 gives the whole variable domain KAGVTQTPRYLIKTRGQQVTLSCSPISGHRSVSWYQQTPGQGLQFLFEYFSETQRNKGNFPGRFSGRQFSNSRSEMNVSTLELGDSALYLCASSAPSQRESSYNEQFFGPGTRLTVL.

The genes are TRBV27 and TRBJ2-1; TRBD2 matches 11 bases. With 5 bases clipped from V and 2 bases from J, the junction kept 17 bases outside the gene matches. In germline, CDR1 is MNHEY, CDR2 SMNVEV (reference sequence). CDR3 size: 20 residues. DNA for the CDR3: TGTGCCAGCAGTCCCCCCGGACTATTAGCGGGAGGGAGGCCCTACAATGAGCAGTTCTTC. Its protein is CASSPPGLLAGGRPYNEQFF.

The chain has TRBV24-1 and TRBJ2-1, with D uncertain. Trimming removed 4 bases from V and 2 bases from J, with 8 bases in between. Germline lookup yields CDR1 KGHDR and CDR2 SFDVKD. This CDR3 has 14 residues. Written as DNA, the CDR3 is TGTGCCACCAGTGACCCTGGGACCTACAATGAGCAGTTCTTC. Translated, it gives CATSDPGTYNEQFF.